This T cell receptor beta chain was obtained from a study of radiation and T cells in renal cell carcinoma. Study-level points and caveats: Dominant CDR3 motifs occupied more repertoire in irradiated than control tumors. Pretreatment tumor biopsies were lacking, so baseline clonotypes are unknown.

TCRdb's copy holds only in-frame clones and misses some; the assay was immunoSEQ multiplex PCR. Of more than 8,000 clones listed, around 50% are singletons. Details on this clone: The antigen remains unidentified.

Stated treatment: 15 Gy SBRT to primary tumor, nephrectomy 4 weeks later. Nephrectomy followed 15 Gy stereotactic body radiation by 4 weeks. The patient's renal cell carcinoma had clear cell pathology. Material: tumor tissue, obtained from a patient whose treatment included radiotherapy and nephrectomy. The receptor's source is a man between 60 and 75 years old with renal cell carcinoma.

The CDR3 region is CASRSGTLGGRGQYF. The DNA for the CDR3 is TGTGCCAGCAGATCCGGGACCCTAGGCGGTCGCGGGCAGTACTTC. V gene TRBV28 combines with J gene TRBJ2-7; D might be TRBD1 or TRBD2, each matching 5 bases. The CDR3 runs to 15 residues. Germline CDR1 reads MDHEN; CDR2 reads SYDVKM. The V and J ends lost 6 bases and 9 bases respectively, with 24 bases between them.